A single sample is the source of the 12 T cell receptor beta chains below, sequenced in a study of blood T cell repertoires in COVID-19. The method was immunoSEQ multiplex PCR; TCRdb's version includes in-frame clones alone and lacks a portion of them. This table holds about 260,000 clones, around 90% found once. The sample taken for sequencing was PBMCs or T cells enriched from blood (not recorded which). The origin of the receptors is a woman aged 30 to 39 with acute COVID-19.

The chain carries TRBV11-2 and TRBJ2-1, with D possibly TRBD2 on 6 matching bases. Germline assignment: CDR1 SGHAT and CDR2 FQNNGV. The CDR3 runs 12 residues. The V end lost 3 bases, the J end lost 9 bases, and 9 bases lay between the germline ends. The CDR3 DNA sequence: TGTGCCAGCAGCTTCGGGGAGGCTGAGCAGTTCTTC. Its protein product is CASSFGEAEQFF.

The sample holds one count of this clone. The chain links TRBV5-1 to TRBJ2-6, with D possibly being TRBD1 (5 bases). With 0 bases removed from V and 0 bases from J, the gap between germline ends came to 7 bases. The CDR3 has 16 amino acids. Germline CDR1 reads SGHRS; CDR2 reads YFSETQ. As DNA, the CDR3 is TGCGCCAGCAGCTTGGGACAGAGCTCTGGGGCCAACGTCCTGACTTTC. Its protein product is CASSLGQSSGANVLTF.

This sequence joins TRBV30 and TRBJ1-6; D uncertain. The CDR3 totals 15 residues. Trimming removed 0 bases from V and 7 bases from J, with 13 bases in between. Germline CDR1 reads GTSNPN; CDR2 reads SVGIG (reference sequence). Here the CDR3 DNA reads TGTGCCTGGAGTGTAGTGAGGGTAGAGAATTCACCCCTCCACTTT. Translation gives CAWSVVRVENSPLHF. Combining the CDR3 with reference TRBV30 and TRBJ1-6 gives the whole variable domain SQTIHQWPATLVQPVGSPLSLECTVEGTSNPNLYWYRQAAGRGLQLLFYSVGIGQISSEVPQNLSASRPQDRQFILSSKKLLLSDSGFYLCAWSVVRVENSPLHFGNGTRLTVT.

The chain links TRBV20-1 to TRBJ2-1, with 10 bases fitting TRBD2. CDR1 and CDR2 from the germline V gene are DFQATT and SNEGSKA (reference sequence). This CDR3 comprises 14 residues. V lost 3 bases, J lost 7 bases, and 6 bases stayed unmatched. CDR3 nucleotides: TGCAGTGCTAGTACTAGCGGGATGGGGAATGAGCAGTTCTTC. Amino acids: CSASTSGMGNEQFF.

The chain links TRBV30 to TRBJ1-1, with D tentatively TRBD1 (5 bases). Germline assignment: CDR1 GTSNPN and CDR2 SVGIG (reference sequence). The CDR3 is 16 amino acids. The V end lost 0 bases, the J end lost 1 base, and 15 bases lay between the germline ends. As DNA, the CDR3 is TGTGCCTGGAGTGTAGACAGTGTGATTGGGAACACTGAAGCTTTCTTT. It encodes CAWSVDSVIGNTEAFF.

CDR3 in DNA: TGTGCCAGCAGCTCGACTGTAGCGGATATCACAGATACGCAGTATTTT. Its translation is CASSSTVADITDTQYF. The V and J genes are TRBV27 and TRBJ2-3; TRBD2 might be the D (6 bases). Germline values: CDR1 MNHEY, CDR2 SMNVEV (reference sequence). The CDR3 covers 16 residues. The germline V and J ends were trimmed by 6 bases and 2 bases, with 18 bases remaining between them.

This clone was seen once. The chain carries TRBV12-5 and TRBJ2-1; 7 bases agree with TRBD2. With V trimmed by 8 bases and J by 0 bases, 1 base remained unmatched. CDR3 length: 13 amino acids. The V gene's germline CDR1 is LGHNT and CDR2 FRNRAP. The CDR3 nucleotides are TGTGCTAGTAGCGGGACCTCCTACAATGAGCAGTTCTTC. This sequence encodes CASSGTSYNEQFF.

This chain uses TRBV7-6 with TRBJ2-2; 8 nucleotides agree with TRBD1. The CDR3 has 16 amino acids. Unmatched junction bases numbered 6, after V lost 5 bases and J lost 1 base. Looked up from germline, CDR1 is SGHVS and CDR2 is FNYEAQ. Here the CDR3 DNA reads TGTGCCAGCAGCCCAAGGACAGGGTTGAACACCGGGGAGCTGTTTTTT. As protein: CASSPRTGLNTGELFF.

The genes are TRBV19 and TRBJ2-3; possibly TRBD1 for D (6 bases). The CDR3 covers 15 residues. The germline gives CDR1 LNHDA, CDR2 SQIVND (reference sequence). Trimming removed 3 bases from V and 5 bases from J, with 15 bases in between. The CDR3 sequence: CASSILGAKGDTQYF. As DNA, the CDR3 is TGTGCCAGTAGTATTCTGGGGGCTAAAGGAGATACGCAGTATTTT.

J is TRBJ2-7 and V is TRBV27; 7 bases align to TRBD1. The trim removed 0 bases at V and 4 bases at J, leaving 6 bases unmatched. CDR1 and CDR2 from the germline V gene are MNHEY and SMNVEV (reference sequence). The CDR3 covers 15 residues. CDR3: CASSLSSRGKYEQYF. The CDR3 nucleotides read TGTGCCAGCAGTTTATCGAGCAGGGGGAAATACGAGCAGTACTTC.

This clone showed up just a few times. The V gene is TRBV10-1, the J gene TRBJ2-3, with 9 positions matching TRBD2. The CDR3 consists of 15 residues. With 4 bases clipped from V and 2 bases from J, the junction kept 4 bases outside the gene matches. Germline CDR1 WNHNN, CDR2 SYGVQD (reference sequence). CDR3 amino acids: CASSVQREVTDTQYF. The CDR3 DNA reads TGCGCCAGCAGTGTTCAGCGGGAGGTCACAGATACGCAGTATTTT.

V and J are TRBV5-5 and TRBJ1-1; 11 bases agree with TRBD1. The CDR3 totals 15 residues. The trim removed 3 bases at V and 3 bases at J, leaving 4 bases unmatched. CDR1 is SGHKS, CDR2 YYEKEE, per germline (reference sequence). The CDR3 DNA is TGTGCCAGCAGCTATGGACAGGGGGCCGACACTGAAGCTTTCTTT. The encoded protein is CASSYGQGADTEAFF.